One and the same sample provided the 21 T cell receptor beta chains below, sequenced in a study of CD8 T cells in ankylosing spondylitis. TCRdb used MiXCR to reprocess the 5' RACE reads, holding one entry per CDR3 protein. The table shows about 160,000 distinct CDR3 sequences, with approximately 10% occurring only once. Sequenced: blood, either unsorted or a sorted T cell fraction (not recorded which). The source of these receptors is a female donor with ankylosing spondylitis or in good health (not recorded which).

The rearrangement joins TRBV7-6 to TRBJ2-1; 9 positions agree with TRBD2. This CDR3 has 16 amino acids. Germline trimming cut 5 bases from V and 8 bases from J; bases unmatched to any gene: 13. Germline CDR1 reads SGHVS; CDR2 reads FNYEAQ. In DNA, the CDR3 is TGTGCCAGCAGCACCCCGACTAGCGGCCCAGTGGATGAGCAGTTCTTC. Translating gives CASSTPTSGPVDEQFF.

This chain joins TRBV6-1 and TRBJ2-3; TRBD1 is a possible D gene (5 bases). This CDR3 spans 13 amino acids. The V and J ends lost 6 bases and 4 bases respectively, with 11 bases between them. Per the germline V gene, CDR1 is MNHNS and CDR2 is SASEGT. CDR3 sequence: CASSQGFADTQYF. For the CDR3, the DNA is TGTGCCAGCAGCCAGGGTTTCGCAGATACGCAGTATTTT.

This clonotype was seen a handful of times. V is TRBV20-1 and J is TRBJ2-1; 8 bases fit TRBD2. This CDR3 is built from 13 residues. V was pared by 3 bases and J by 4 bases, with 2 bases of the junction left unmatched. Germline V gene lookup returns CDR1 DFQATT and CDR2 SNEGSKA (reference sequence). Here the CDR3 reads CSARPSGYNEQFF. CDR3 sequence (DNA): TGCAGTGCTAGGCCTAGCGGGTACAATGAGCAGTTCTTC.

This clonotype was counted a few times. The chain is built from TRBV6-1 and TRBJ1-2, with 9 bases matching TRBD1. Trimming took 10 bases from V and 0 from J; bases not matched to a gene: 9. The CDR3 loop spans 15 amino acids. Germline CDR1 is MNHNS and CDR2 is SASEGT. CDR3 DNA: TGTGCCATACCAGTGGACAGGGGCACTAACTATGGCTACACCTTC. Its translation: CAIPVDRGTNYGYTF.

This clonotype was detected a few times. The chain links TRBV14 to TRBJ2-3; TRBD2 aligns across 10 bases. Germline CDR1 is SGHDN and CDR2 is FVKESK. The V and J ends lost 1 base and 3 bases, in that order; junction bases with no gene match: 7. The CDR3 length is 17 residues. The chain's CDR3 is CASSQGSGRGYTDTQYF. CDR3 coding DNA: TGTGCCAGCAGCCAAGGAAGCGGGAGGGGTTATACAGATACGCAGTATTTT.

This clonotype was observed a few times. The V and J genes are TRBV9 and TRBJ2-3; tentatively, D is TRBD2 (5 bases). The CDR3 consists of 16 residues. Germline V CDR1 and CDR2: SGDLS, YYNGEE. Trimming left V 0 bases short and J 2 bases short, with 13 bases between. CDR3: CASSVGRTLLTDTQYF. CDR3 coding DNA: TGTGCCAGCAGCGTAGGGCGGACTCTGCTCACAGATACGCAGTATTTT.

This CDR3 is CASSHSSGEQFF. The CDR3 bases are TGTGCCAGCAGCCACAGTAGCGGTGAGCAGTTCTTC. The chain recombines TRBV9 with TRBJ2-1; D is perhaps TRBD2 (6 bases). The CDR3 has 12 residues. Germline V gene lookup returns CDR1 SGDLS and CDR2 YYNGEE. Trimming left V 4 bases short and J 9 bases short, with 11 bases between.

The chain recombines TRBV5-6 with TRBJ1-1; D is undetermined. The CDR3 sequence is 12 residues long. V shed 3 bases and J shed 8 bases, with 11 bases lying between them. Germline V CDR1 and CDR2: SGHDT, YYEEEE. CDR3 sequence reads: CASSYGRSEAFF. The CDR3 region has the DNA TGTGCCAGCAGCTATGGACGATCGGAAGCTTTCTTT.

This clonotype has at least ten counts. The chain is built from TRBV3-1 and TRBJ2-2, with a possible D match to TRBD1 (5 bases). Trimming removed 0 bases at V and 1 base at J, with 9 bases between. Looked up from germline, CDR1 is LGHDT and CDR2 is YNNKEL (reference sequence). The CDR3 sequence is 16 residues long. The DNA for the CDR3 is TGTGCCAGCAGCCAAGATTCAGGGTGGAACACCGGGGAGCTGTTTTTT. Protein sequence: CASSQDSGWNTGELFF.

V is TRBV4-3 and J is TRBJ2-1, with D perhaps given as TRBD1 or TRBD2 (5 bases each). CDR1 and CDR2 from the germline V gene are LGHNA and YSLEER. The CDR3 totals 14 residues. The germline V and J ends were trimmed by 1 base and 5 bases, with 9 bases remaining between them. The CDR3 here is CASSQGRDDNEQFF. The CDR3 nucleotides read TGCGCCAGCAGCCAAGGTCGGGACGACAATGAGCAGTTCTTC.

This clonotype was detected only a few times. The chain combines TRBV10-2 with TRBJ2-2; D remains ambiguous. The CDR3 extends over 10 amino acids. Germline V gene data show CDR1 as WSHSY and CDR2 as SAAADI. The V end lost 8 bases, the J end lost 8 bases, and 6 bases lay between the germline ends. CDR3 in amino acids: CASLKGELFF. The CDR3 bases are TGCGCCAGCCTGAAGGGGGAGCTGTTTTTT.

This clonotype showed up many times. This chain uses TRBV5-6 with TRBJ2-1; D gene uncertain. CDR3 size: 13 residues. Germline V lookup: CDR1 SGHDT, CDR2 YYEEEE. The V gene lost 4 bases and the J gene lost 6 bases, with 11 bases spanning the gap. CDR3 sequence reads: CASSLAGRNEQFF. DNA of the CDR3: TGTGCCAGCAGCCTTGCAGGACGCAATGAGCAGTTCTTC.

The chain joins TRBV7-2 to TRBJ1-1; 8 bases align to TRBD1. This CDR3 has 15 residues. The V and J ends lost 5 bases and 2 bases, in that order; junction bases with no gene match: 7. Germline V lookup: CDR1 SGHTA, CDR2 FQGNSA. CDR3 bases: TGTGCCAGCAGCCCCCACAGGGGGGTTAACACTGAAGCTTTCTTT. It specifies CASSPHRGVNTEAFF. The whole variable domain, remainder taken from reference TRBV7-2 and TRBJ1-1, is GAGVSQSPSNKVTEKGKDVELRCDPISGHTALYWYRQSLGQGLEFLIYFQGNSAPDKSGLPSDRFSAERTGGSVSTLTIQRTQQEDSAVYLCASSPHRGVNTEAFFGQGTRLTVV.

The chain recombines TRBV7-8 with TRBJ1-1, with 9 bases identical to TRBD1. CDR3 length: 19 amino acids. V lost 4 bases to trimming and J lost 5 bases; unmatched junction nucleotides: 20. Germline values: CDR1 SGHVS, CDR2 FQNEAQ. The DNA for the CDR3 is TGTGCCAGCAGCTATCCCGAATCCGGGACAGGGACTATCGGGACTGAAGCTTTCTTT. This sequence encodes CASSYPESGTGTIGTEAFF.

J is TRBJ2-2 and V is TRBV11-2, with 9 nucleotides matching TRBD2. The CDR3 contains 19 residues. CDR1 and CDR2 (germline): SGHAT, FQNNGV. V lost 2 bases, J lost 5 bases, and 15 bases stayed unmatched. The CDR3, as DNA: TGTGCCAGCAGCTTACCTAGCGGGGAAGACTTGGGGCTGACCGGGGAGCTGTTTTTT. Its translation: CASSLPSGEDLGLTGELFF.

This clonotype was recorded many times. The chain joins TRBV7-9 to TRBJ1-4; no firm D call. The CDR3 has 16 amino acids. Germline CDR1 SEHNR, CDR2 FQNEAQ (reference sequence). V was trimmed by 7 bases and J by 1 base, leaving 16 bases between them. In DNA, the CDR3 is TGTGCCAGCACCCCCATCGGGGTGGGAACTAATGAAAAACTGTTTTTT. Amino acids: CASTPIGVGTNEKLFF. The entire variable domain, with the rest obtained from reference TRBV7-9 and TRBJ1-4, is as follows: DTGVSQNPRHKITKRGQNVTFRCDPISEHNRLYWYRQTLGQGPEFLTYFQNEAQLEKSRLLSDRFSAERPKGSFSTLEIQRTEQGDSAMYLCASTPIGVGTNEKLFFGSGTQLSVL.

The V call is TRBV6-1, the J call TRBJ1-4, with TRBD1 matching 8 bases. Looked up from germline, CDR1 is MNHNS and CDR2 is SASEGT. V dropped 5 bases and J dropped 8; count of bases not matched to a gene: 10. CDR3 length equals 15 residues. CDR3 coding DNA: TGTGCCAGCAGTCCCCAGGGGGCGCGGGAAGAAAAACTGTTTTTT. It translates to CASSPQGAREEKLFF.

This clonotype was observed a few times. V gene TRBV30 combines with J gene TRBJ2-3; D is ambiguous. The germline gives CDR1 GTSNPN, CDR2 SVGIG (reference sequence). Trimming removed 4 bases from V and 2 bases from J, with 13 bases in between. CDR3 length equals 14 residues. The CDR3: CAWTMGYNTDTQYF. CDR3 in DNA: TGTGCCTGGACCATGGGGTACAACACAGATACGCAGTATTTT.

This clonotype was seen repeatedly, ten times or more. The rearrangement uses TRBV7-9 and TRBJ1-1, with 8 bases that match TRBD1. CDR1 and CDR2 (germline): SEHNR, FQNEAQ (reference sequence). The junction had 14 bases not matched to a gene; V was cut back by 5 bases and J by 6 bases. The CDR3 runs 16 residues. CDR3 sequence (DNA): TGTGCCAGCAGCGGCCGGGACAGGATGTTGGCGCCTGAAGCTTTCTTT. Encoded protein: CASSGRDRMLAPEAFF.

This chain links TRBV6-2 or TRBV6-3 with TRBJ2-1; D is ambiguous. The CDR3 is 13 residues long. CDR1 and CDR2 from the germline V gene are MNHEY and SVGEGT. The V end lost 10 bases, the J end lost 4 bases, and 14 bases lay between the germline ends. CDR3 DNA: TGTGCCACCTGTGTAGTCCCTTACAATGAGCAGTTCTTC. Translating gives CATCVVPYNEQFF.

This clonotype was found a few times. This chain joins TRBV19 and TRBJ1-1; D is unclear. The V gene's germline CDR1 is LNHDA and CDR2 SQIVND (reference sequence). The ends were cut back, 5 bases at V and 8 bases at J, with 15 bases in the middle. The CDR3 has 13 residues. The CDR3 nucleotides read TGTGCCAGTAGTCTATACCTGGACGTAGAAGCTTTCTTT. It translates to CASSLYLDVEAFF.